The 27 T cell receptor beta chains reported below all come from one sample, sequenced in a study of blood T cell repertoires in COVID-19. Libraries were prepared by immunoSEQ multiplex PCR; TCRdb keeps only in-frame clonotypes and omits some of them. The repertoire consists of 150,000 or so clones, with roughly 82% occurring once and the leading ten covering approximately 10%. The sample was PBMCs or T cells enriched from blood (not recorded which). These receptors were taken from a man in his fifties who had recovered from COVID-19.

This chain links TRBV28 with TRBJ2-7, with 12 bases fitting TRBD2. Trimming took 6 bases from V and 4 from J; bases not matched to a gene: 4. Germline CDR1 MDHEN, CDR2 SYDVKM. The CDR3 covers 14 residues. The CDR3, as DNA: TGTGCCAGCAGCAGACTAGCGGGAGCATACGAGCAGTACTTC. Translating gives CASSRLAGAYEQYF.

This clone was detected a few times. V usage is TRBV5-4 and J usage is TRBJ1-5; D possibly corresponds to TRBD1 (6 bases). V shed 4 bases and J shed 2 bases, with 16 bases lying between them. The germline V gene has CDR1 SGHNT and CDR2 YYREEE (reference sequence). This CDR3 comprises 16 residues. The CDR3 reads CASSKGGGGGNQPQHF. As DNA, the CDR3 is TGTGCCAGCAGCAAGGGAGGGGGTGGCGGCAATCAGCCCCAGCATTTT. Full variable domain (rest looked up from reference TRBV5-4 and TRBJ1-5): ETGVTQSPTHLIKTRGQQVTLRCSSQSGHNTVSWYQQALGQGPQFIFQYYREEENGRGNFPPRFSGLQFPNYSSELNVNALELDDSALYLCASSKGGGGGNQPQHFGDGTRLSIL.

The CDR3 is CAWRDGGGAFDTQYF. In nucleotides, the CDR3 is TGTGCCTGGAGGGATGGCGGGGGGGCTTTCGATACGCAGTATTTT. V usage is TRBV30 and J usage is TRBJ2-3; 9 bases map to TRBD2. The length of the CDR3 is 15 residues. CDR1 GTSNPN and CDR2 SVGIG come from the germline V gene (reference sequence). After removal of 3 bases from V and 6 bases from J, the junction contained 10 bases not matched to a gene. The complete variable domain, with remaining parts taken from reference TRBV30 and TRBJ2-3, reads SQTIHQWPATLVQPVGSPLSLECTVEGTSNPNLYWYRQAAGRGLQLLFYSVGIGQISSEVPQNLSASRPQDRQFILSSKKLLLSDSGFYLCAWRDGGGAFDTQYFGPGTRLTVL.

The rearrangement uses TRBV5-5 and TRBJ2-1, with 10 bases that match TRBD2. Per the germline V gene, CDR1 is SGHKS and CDR2 is YYEKEE (reference sequence). The trim removed 3 bases at V and 5 bases at J, leaving 5 bases unmatched. CDR3 length: 15 amino acids. CDR3 protein: CASSSLAGVNNEQFF. CDR3 coding DNA: TGTGCCAGCAGCTCTCTAGCGGGAGTTAACAATGAGCAGTTCTTC.

The chain recombines TRBV25-1 with TRBJ1-2, with 9 nucleotides matching TRBD1. This CDR3 has 14 residues. Germline V gene sequence: CDR1 MGHDK, CDR2 SYGVNS. The junction had 2 bases not matched to a gene; V was cut back by 3 bases and J by 3 bases. CDR3 residues: CASSEGTGYYGYTF. Here the CDR3 DNA reads TGTGCCAGCAGTGAGGGGACAGGGTACTATGGCTACACCTTC.

This chain uses TRBV11-2 with TRBJ1-1; unclear D gene. The CDR3 has 13 residues. Germline CDR1 reads SGHAT; CDR2 reads FQNNGV. Trimming took off 1 base at V and 0 bases at J, with 3 bases between the two ends. CDR3 DNA: TGTGCCAGCAGCTTAGGGCTGAACACTGAAGCTTTCTTT. It yields the protein CASSLGLNTEAFF.

V gene TRBV19 combines with J gene TRBJ2-2, with 15 nucleotides matching TRBD2. The CDR3 runs to 18 residues. V lost 3 bases to trimming and J lost 7 bases; unmatched junction nucleotides: 9. CDR1 is LNHDA, CDR2 SQIVND, per germline (reference sequence). In DNA, the CDR3 is TGTGCCAGTAGTATCCCCGGGACTAGCGGGAGGCAGGACGGGGAGCTGTTTTTT. Amino acid sequence: CASSIPGTSGRQDGELFF. Complete variable domain (other parts from reference TRBV19 and TRBJ2-2): DGGITQSPKYLFRKEGQNVTLSCEQNLNHDAMYWYRQDPGQGLRLIYYSQIVNDFQKGDIAEGYSVSREKKESFPLTVTSAQKNPTAFYLCASSIPGTSGRQDGELFFGEGSRLTVL.

The chain couples TRBV3-1 (or the pseudogene TRBV3-2) to TRBJ1-2; D is undetermined. V shed 0 bases and J shed 4 bases, with 9 bases lying between them. This CDR3 is 14 amino acids long. Germline V gene lookup returns CDR1 LGHDT and CDR2 YNNKEL (reference sequence). Written as DNA, the CDR3 is TGTGCCAGCAGCCAAGATAGCAGAGGCTATGGCTACACCTTC. Protein: CASSQDSRGYGYTF.

The chain links TRBV29-1 to TRBJ2-1; 12 bases map to TRBD1. This CDR3 region has 13 residues. Trimming cost V 6 bases and J 8 bases; bases outside gene matches: 5. Looked up from germline, CDR1 is SQVTM and CDR2 is ANQGSEA. DNA for the CDR3: TGCAGCGTAGAGGGGACAGGGGGCTATGAGCAGTTCTTC. This codes for CSVEGTGGYEQFF.

V gene TRBV5-1 combines with J gene TRBJ2-1; TRBD2 matches at 7 bases. The ends lost 4 bases at V and 8 bases at J; junction bases unmatched: 12. Germline assignment: CDR1 SGHRS and CDR2 YFSETQ. The CDR3 extends over 15 amino acids. The CDR3 DNA follows: TGCGCCAGCAGCGGCGGGACTACCACGTGGGATGAGCAGTTCTTC. It yields the protein CASSGGTTTWDEQFF.

This chain uses TRBV25-1 with TRBJ2-1; D is possibly TRBD2 (6 bases). The CDR3 extends over 15 amino acids. CDR1 is MGHDK, CDR2 SYGVNS, per germline. The V gene lost 9 bases and the J gene lost 7 bases, with 22 bases spanning the gap. Here the CDR3 DNA reads TGTGCCAGTACACCTTATACGGGAGCGCGGAATGAGCAGTTCTTC. The encoded protein is CASTPYTGARNEQFF.

This chain joins TRBV7-9 and TRBJ1-2; D gene ambiguous. The germline V gene has CDR1 SEHNR and CDR2 FQNEAQ (reference sequence). The CDR3 is 12 residues long. The germline V and J ends were trimmed by 4 bases and 8 bases, with 11 bases remaining between them. The CDR3 here is CASSSEALGYTF. In DNA form, the CDR3 reads TGTGCCAGCAGCTCCGAAGCGTTGGGCTACACCTTC.

This clone was recorded once. V gene TRBV2 combines with J gene TRBJ1-5; TRBD1 aligns across 7 bases. CDR3 length equals 14 residues. Germline V gene lookup returns CDR1 SNHLY and CDR2 FYNNEI. The J segment lost 2 bases and the V segment lost 6 bases, leaving 4 bases of the junction unmatched. The CDR3 reads CASRDDRGNQPQHF. CDR3 in DNA: TGTGCCAGCAGGGACGACAGGGGCAATCAGCCCCAGCATTTT.

The chain combines TRBV4-1 with TRBJ2-1; D call uncertain. Trimming left V 1 base short and J 2 bases short, with 9 bases between. CDR3 length: 15 residues. Germline V lookup: CDR1 MGHRA, CDR2 YSYEKL. CDR3 in amino acids: CASSQGATPYNEQFF. The CDR3 DNA reads TGCGCCAGCAGCCAAGGGGCAACCCCCTACAATGAGCAGTTCTTC.

The rearrangement joins TRBV29-1 to TRBJ2-3; TRBD1 aligns across 9 bases. The CDR3 is 13 amino acids. CDR1 and CDR2 from the germline V gene are SQVTM and ANQGSEA. J was trimmed by 3 bases and V by 6 bases; bases with no gene match: 4. CDR3 nucleotides: TGCAGCGTGGCTGACAGGGGGACAGATACGCAGTATTTT. It yields the protein CSVADRGTDTQYF.

This chain connects TRBV7-6 to TRBJ2-1, with TRBD1 identical over 10 bases. CDR1 SGHVS and CDR2 FNYEAQ come from the germline V gene. After removal of 4 bases from V and 8 bases from J, the junction contained 8 bases not matched to a gene. The CDR3 consists of 15 residues. Here the CDR3 DNA reads TGTGCCAGCAGCTATAGTACCGGGACAGGGGATGAGCAGTTCTTC. It is translated as CASSYSTGTGDEQFF.

This chain uses TRBV6-2 or TRBV6-3 with TRBJ1-1; D call uncertain. The ends were cut back, 2 bases at V and 2 bases at J, with 24 bases in the middle. This CDR3 contains 19 residues. Germline values: CDR1 MNHEY, CDR2 SVGEGT. CDR3: CASSYALRDTAKRNTEAFF. In nucleotides, the CDR3 is TGTGCCAGCAGTTACGCGCTTCGAGACACCGCAAAAAGAAACACTGAAGCTTTCTTT.

This chain links TRBV7-6 with TRBJ2-2, with D unclear. Germline-derived CDR1 and CDR2 are SGHVS and FNYEAQ. Between the trimmed V and J ends, which lost 1 base and 1 base, there was a span of 7 bases. The CDR3 runs to 15 residues. The DNA for the CDR3 is TGTGCCAGCAGCTTAGAACAGAGGAACACCGGGGAGCTGTTTTTT. Encoded protein: CASSLEQRNTGELFF.

The chain recombines TRBV24-1 with TRBJ1-4; the match to TRBD1 covers 7 bases. The J segment lost 6 bases and the V segment lost 2 bases, leaving 5 bases of the junction unmatched. The CDR3 sequence is 15 residues long. CDR1 and CDR2 (germline): KGHDR, SFDVKD. DNA of the CDR3: TGTGCCACCAGTGATTACCGACAGGGCGATGAAAAACTGTTTTTT. Amino acids: CATSDYRQGDEKLFF.

This rearrangement joins TRBV11-3 to TRBJ2-3, with a tentative D call TRBD1 (5 bases). V lost 0 bases and J lost 4, with 20 bases in between. CDR3 length: 18 residues. Per the germline V gene, CDR1 is SGHNT and CDR2 is YENEEA. The CDR3 is CASSLEGVTVVGPDTQYF. The CDR3 region has the DNA TGTGCCAGCAGCTTAGAAGGGGTGACCGTGGTGGGTCCAGATACGCAGTATTTT. Based on the CDR3 plus reference TRBV11-3 and TRBJ2-3, the full variable domain is EAGVVQSPRYKIIEKKQPVAFWCNPISGHNTLYWYLQNLGQGPELLIRYENEEAVDDSQLPKDRFSAERLKGVDSTLKIQPAELGDSAVYLCASSLEGVTVVGPDTQYFGPGTRLTVL.

The CDR3 nucleotides read TGTGCCAGCAGTTTATCTAGCGAACGGCAGTTCTTC. Translated, it gives CASSLSSERQFF. The chain uses TRBV28 and TRBJ2-1; a weak D match, TRBD2 (6 bases). CDR1 is MDHEN, CDR2 SYDVKM, per germline. Between the trimmed V and J ends, which lost 1 base and 12 bases, there was a span of 10 bases. The CDR3 has 12 amino acids.

V usage is TRBV10-3 and J usage is TRBJ2-3, with unresolved D. This CDR3 is built from 16 residues. V was clipped by 0 bases and J by 1 base, with 11 bases between them. Germline V gives CDR1 ENHRY, CDR2 SYGVKD. CDR3 coding DNA: TGTGCCATCAGTGAGTCGAAGCGTGACGGCACAGATACGCAGTATTTT. It yields the protein CAISESKRDGTDTQYF.

V is TRBV28 and J is TRBJ2-1, with 7 bases fitting TRBD2. The V segment lost 7 bases and the J segment 3 bases; nucleotides outside the gene matches: 15. CDR1 MDHEN and CDR2 SYDVKM come from the germline V gene. There are 17 residues in the CDR3. Written as DNA, the CDR3 is TGTGCCAGCAAGGTAGCCTTGGGCGGGGGTTACTACAATGAGCAGTTCTTC. Amino acids: CASKVALGGGYYNEQFF.

The rearrangement uses TRBV11-1 and TRBJ2-7; TRBD2 matches at 9 bases. Germline V gene lookup returns CDR1 SGHAT and CDR2 FQDESV (reference sequence). The CDR3 is made up of 15 amino acids. Germline trimming cut 5 bases from V and 2 bases from J; bases unmatched to any gene: 7. As DNA, the CDR3 is TGTGCCAGCAGCCTCAGACTAGCGGCACCCTACGAGCAGTACTTC. It is translated as CASSLRLAAPYEQYF.

The chain is built from TRBV5-1 and TRBJ1-1; D perhaps matches TRBD1 (6 bases). CDR1 and CDR2 from the germline V gene are SGHRS and YFSETQ. V lost 4 bases, J lost 2 bases, and 12 bases lay in between. This CDR3 comprises 14 residues. This chain's CDR3 is CASSPGTPNTEAFF. The CDR3 nucleotides are TGCGCCAGCAGCCCCGGGACACCAAACACTGAAGCTTTCTTT.

V usage is TRBV3-1 (or the pseudogene TRBV3-2) and J usage is TRBJ2-1; TRBD2 agrees at 10 bases. The CDR3 has 12 residues. The V gene end was trimmed by 8 bases and the J gene end by 9 bases; junction bases not matched to a gene: 4. The germline CDR1 and CDR2 sequences are LGHDT and YNNKEL (reference sequence). The CDR3 nucleotides read TGTGCCAGCTCGCTAGCGGGGGTTGAGCAGTTCTTC. Translation gives CASSLAGVEQFF.

The CDR3 sequence: CASRPGSGANVLTF. The CDR3 region has the DNA TGTGCCAGTAGACCGGGCTCTGGGGCCAACGTCCTGACTTTC. V is TRBV19 and J is TRBJ2-6, with D unresolved. The CDR3 covers 14 residues. The ends were cut back, 6 bases at V and 0 bases at J, with 6 bases in the middle. Germline V CDR1 and CDR2: LNHDA, SQIVND (reference sequence).